These 14 T cell receptor beta chains originate from one sample sequenced in a study of T-cell reconstitution after alpha-beta-depleted transplantation in children. The TCRbeta library incorporated unique molecular identifiers. MiXCR, applied by TCRdb to the PCR reads, yields one record per CDR3 protein. The profile covers roughly 240,000 distinct CDR3 sequences, with roughly 7.7% appearing a single time and 5% to 8% taken by the ten largest. The sample in question was PBMCs, mostly from graft donor cells, obtained 180 days after TCRalphabeta/CD19-depleted stem cell transplant. The receptor set was obtained from a male patient aged 10 to 17 who had a stem cell transplant for acute lymphoblastic leukemia, so the T cells may come from the graft donor.

This clonotype was observed at least ten times. This chain uses TRBV5-1 with TRBJ2-2; TRBD2 might be the D (5 bases). V gave up 0 bases and J gave up 4 bases, with 13 bases separating them. Germline CDR1 SGHRS, CDR2 YFSETQ. This CDR3 is built from 16 residues. CDR3 residues: CASSLGLSRGTGELFF. CDR3 in DNA: TGCGCCAGCAGCTTGGGCCTCAGCCGGGGCACCGGGGAGCTGTTTTTT.

The sample holds a few counts of this clonotype. The rearrangement links TRBV19 to TRBJ1-5, with D perhaps TRBD1 (5 bases). Germline-derived CDR1 and CDR2 are LNHDA and SQIVND (reference sequence). This CDR3 is 16 amino acids long. The V and J ends lost 3 bases and 1 base respectively, with 13 bases between them. CDR3 sequence: CASSIEGTRSNQPQHF. The CDR3, as DNA: TGTGCCAGTAGTATCGAAGGGACTAGGAGCAATCAGCCCCAGCATTTT.

This clonotype appeared many times. V and J are TRBV5-1 and TRBJ1-5; D uncertain. Trimming left V 0 bases short and J 6 bases short, with 13 bases between. CDR1 and CDR2 (germline): SGHRS, YFSETQ. There are 15 residues in the CDR3. This chain's CDR3 is CASSLGPVGIQPQHF. The CDR3 DNA is TGCGCCAGCAGCTTGGGGCCGGTGGGGATTCAGCCCCAGCATTTT.

The sample holds many counts of this clonotype. The V gene is TRBV5-1, the J gene TRBJ2-3; a possible D gene is TRBD2 (7 bases). Trimming left V 4 bases short and J 4 bases short, with 16 bases between. The germline gives CDR1 SGHRS, CDR2 YFSETQ. The CDR3 length is 15 residues. The CDR3: CASSAGQRGADTQYF. The CDR3 DNA reads as TGCGCCAGCAGCGCCGGACAGCGGGGCGCAGATACGCAGTATTTT.

This clonotype was picked up a small number of times. This sequence joins TRBV18 and TRBJ1-5; D may be TRBD1 (5 bases). V was cut by 3 bases and J by 7 bases, with 19 bases left in between. CDR3 length: 16 residues. Germline CDR1 is KGHSH and CDR2 is LQKENI. The chain's CDR3 is CASSPTRQLAEQPQHF. DNA for the CDR3: TGTGCCAGCTCACCGACCCGACAGCTTGCGGAACAGCCCCAGCATTTT.

As concerns this clonotype: This may arise from a read error, as a much more abundant clone is one base away. The chain recombines TRBV20-1 with TRBJ2-3, with TRBD1 matching over 8 bases. V was clipped by 3 bases and J by 6 bases; unmatched bases: 11. The CDR3 consists of 15 residues. Per germline, CDR1 DFQATT and CDR2 SNEGSKA (reference sequence). The CDR3: CSASNLIAGGDTQYF. In nucleotides, the CDR3 is TGCAGTGCTAGTAACTTAATCGCAGGGGGCGATACGCAGTATTTT.

This clonotype was observed many times. J is TRBJ1-5 and V is TRBV4-3, with TRBD1 as a possible D gene (5 bases). V lost 4 bases and J 2 bases, leaving 12 bases between the germline ends. Germline V lookup: CDR1 LGHNA, CDR2 YSLEER. CDR3 length: 15 residues. Here the CDR3 DNA reads TGCGCCAGCAGCCCACGACAGTCACGCAATCAGCCCCAGCATTTT. Its translation is CASSPRQSRNQPQHF.

Ten or more counts support this clonotype. V usage is TRBV7-8 and J usage is TRBJ2-1; 10 nucleotides agree with TRBD2. Losses at the gene ends were 5 bases for V and 6 bases for J; bases not matched to a gene: 10. Germline assignment: CDR1 SGHVS and CDR2 FQNEAQ. CDR3 length: 16 residues. The DNA of the CDR3 is TGTGCCAGCAGCCTCTTCCGGACTAGCGGAGGCAATGAGCAGTTCTTC. This translates into CASSLFRTSGGNEQFF.

A few counts support this clonotype. The CDR3 loop reads CASSLLEDRGHPYEQYF. Written as DNA, the CDR3 is TGTGCCAGCTCACTGCTAGAGGACAGGGGGCACCCCTACGAGCAGTACTTC. The gene calls are TRBV18 and TRBJ2-7; 11 bases fit TRBD1. CDR3 size: 17 residues. In germline, CDR1 is KGHSH, CDR2 LQKENI. The V segment lost 4 bases and the J segment 2 bases; nucleotides outside the gene matches: 10.

This clonotype occurred many times. Here the CDR3 reads CASSLASGPYGYTF. The CDR3 DNA follows: TGTGCCAGCAGCTTAGCGTCGGGGCCTTATGGCTACACCTTC. V usage is TRBV7-9 and J usage is TRBJ1-2; D is possibly TRBD1 (5 bases). The V end was cut by 0 bases, the J end by 5 bases, with 10 bases between. CDR1 and CDR2 from the germline V gene are SEHNR and FQNEAQ (reference sequence). The CDR3 length is 14 residues.

The sample holds many counts of this clonotype. The J gene is TRBJ2-3, the V gene TRBV4-3; D gene unclear. The V end was cut by 0 bases, the J end by 4 bases, with 5 bases between. This CDR3 is 13 amino acids long. The V gene's germline CDR1 is LGHNA and CDR2 YSLEER. The CDR3 protein is CASSQERPDTQYF. The CDR3 DNA follows: TGCGCCAGCAGCCAAGAAAGGCCAGATACGCAGTATTTT.

This clonotype was observed many times. This rearrangement joins TRBV11-2 to TRBJ2-1, with TRBD2 as a possible D gene (6 bases). The CDR3 runs to 15 residues. Germline CDR1 reads SGHAT; CDR2 reads FQNNGV. V gave up 1 base and J gave up 7 bases, with 14 bases separating them. DNA for the CDR3: TGTGCCAGCAGCTTAGGGGACTGGGCCCTTAATGAGCAGTTCTTC. Translation gives CASSLGDWALNEQFF.

Concerning this clonotype: It may be a read error: a sequence one base away is much more abundant. The genes are TRBV12-3 or TRBV12-4 and TRBJ2-6; 11 bases are a match to TRBD1. CDR3 length: 16 residues. The CDR3 reads CASKDRGLSAANVLTF. Here the CDR3 DNA reads TGTGCCAGCAAGGACAGGGGGCTCTCTGCGGCCAACGTCCTGACTTTC.

The table lists this clonotype with many counts. The chain recombines TRBV7-2 with TRBJ1-2; D possibly corresponds to TRBD1 (5 bases). Germline CDR1 SGHTA, CDR2 FQGNSA. Trimming removed 4 bases at V and 4 bases at J, with 13 bases between. CDR3 length equals 14 residues. The CDR3 DNA is TGTGCCAGCAGCTCGGGACCGCTAGTCTATGGCTACACCTTC. Its translation: CASSSGPLVYGYTF.